A single sample is the source of the 4 T cell receptor beta chains below, sequenced in a study of T cells in women clearing cervical HPV infection. Data came from immunoSEQ multiplex PCR; TCRdb stores just in-frame clones and leaves some out. The sample has tens of thousands of clones. Sequenced input: blood buffy coat. These receptors all come from a woman aged 18 to 75 with a cervical HPV16 infection that either progressed to CIN3+ or cleared (not recorded which).

To note about this clone: The observed sequence ends 3 residues before the CDR3 terminus, with the missing tail filled in from the germline J gene. V usage is TRBV5-1 and J usage is TRBJ2-4; TRBD2 agrees at 7 bases. Per the germline V gene, CDR1 is SGHRS and CDR2 is YFSETQ. The J segment lost 6 bases and the V segment lost 3 bases, leaving 15 bases of the junction unmatched. This CDR3 has 17 residues. CDR3 protein: CASSSLSEAGEGNIQYF. CDR3 DNA (partial): TGCGCCAGCAGCTCGTTAAGCGAGGCGGGAGAAGGAAACATT.

Concerning this clone: The observed sequence ends 3 residues before the CDR3 terminus, with the missing tail filled in from the germline J gene. The same CDR3 is also encoded by other DNA sequences in this sample. This chain connects TRBV19 to TRBJ1-6; D is ambiguous. The length of the CDR3 is 14 residues. V gave up 1 base and J gave up 7 bases, with 8 bases separating them. Germline CDR1 LNHDA, CDR2 SQIVND (reference sequence). The DNA read from the CDR3 is TGTGCCAGTAGTATAGTCGACTGGAATTCACCC. Protein sequence: CASSIVDWNSP. The CDR3 as a whole reads CASSIVDWNSPLHF.

Turning to this clone: One end of the junction varies from germline; a read error may be responsible. This CDR3 is CASSQSTSGRHYEQYF. The CDR3 bases that were read are TGCGCCAGCAGCCAGTCCACTAGCGGGAGACACTACGAG. V gene TRBV4-2 combines with J gene TRBJ2-7, with 11 bases lining up with TRBD2. The CDR3 extends 3 residues past the end of the read, so its final part is completed from the germline J gene. The CDR3 spans 16 residues. Germline loops: CDR1 LGHNA, CDR2 YNFKEQ.

In regard to this clone: The missing CDR3 end, 3 residues past where the read stops, is filled in from the germline J gene. V is TRBV29-1 and J is TRBJ2-4; possibly TRBD1 for D (6 bases). The CDR3 consists of 13 residues. CDR1 and CDR2 from the germline V gene are SQVTM and ANQGSEA. CDR3 sequence: CSVDQGNYYGQYF. The part of the CDR3 DNA that was read is TGCAGCGTTGACCAGGGGAATTACTATGGT. Full variable domain (rest looked up from reference TRBV29-1 and TRBJ2-4): SAVISQKPSRDICQRGTSLTIQCQVDSQVTMMFWYRQQPGQSLTLIATANQGSEATYESGFVIDKFPISRPNLTFSTLTVSNMSPEDSSIYLCSVDQGNYYGQYFGAGTRLSVL.